Each of the 5 T cell receptor beta chains below was sequenced from the same sample in a study of T-cell reconstitution after alpha-beta-depleted transplantation in children. Unique molecular identifiers were built into the TCRbeta library. TCRdb reanalysed the PCR reads using MiXCR and keeps one entry per CDR3 protein. The sample has a few hundred thousand distinct CDR3 sequences; 10% are singletons. The material sequenced was PBMCs from the stem cell graft donor, taken from the stem cell graft. These receptors all come from a human donor who donated a stem cell graft to a child with acute lymphoblastic leukemia.

The chain couples TRBV6-4 to TRBJ2-5; no firm D call. This CDR3 contains 13 residues. The germline CDR1 and CDR2 sequences are MRHNA and SNTAGT. V lost 2 bases, J lost 3 bases, and 7 bases lay in between. The CDR3 protein is CASSDLSEETQYF. The CDR3 DNA sequence: TGTGCCAGCAGTGACCTATCTGAAGAGACCCAGTACTTC.

In its sample, this clonotype was seen many times. V usage is TRBV5-8 and J usage is TRBJ2-7; D possibly corresponds to TRBD2 (6 bases). Germline CDR1 reads SGHTS; CDR2 reads YDEGEE. The V end lost 6 bases, the J end lost 3 bases, and 19 bases lay between the germline ends. This CDR3 contains 15 residues. The DNA for the CDR3 is TGTGCCAGCATGGAGGGACCCGCGGAGGGCTACGAGCAGTACTTC. It translates to CASMEGPAEGYEQYF.

This clonotype came up a few times. The chain has TRBV5-1 and TRBJ2-7, with D possibly matching TRBD2 (6 bases). CDR1 SGHRS and CDR2 YFSETQ come from the germline V gene. There are 15 residues in the CDR3. V shed 5 bases and J shed 0 bases, with 15 bases lying between them. Here the CDR3 reads CASRGGLTHSYEQYF. As DNA, the CDR3 is TGCGCCAGCAGGGGGGGACTGACTCACTCCTACGAGCAGTACTTC. Looking up the rest from reference TRBV5-1 and TRBJ2-7 gives the full variable domain: KAGVTQTPRYLIKTRGQQVTLSCSPISGHRSVSWYQQTPGQGLQFLFEYFSETQRNKGNFPGRFSGRQFSNSRSEMNVSTLELGDSALYLCASRGGLTHSYEQYFGPGTRLTVT.

The chain carries TRBV14 and TRBJ2-3; D call uncertain. The CDR3 is 15 amino acids. Trimming took off 4 bases at V and 2 bases at J, with 13 bases between the two ends. Per the germline V gene, CDR1 is SGHDN and CDR2 is FVKESK. CDR3 region: CASSLRPANTDTQYF. In DNA, the CDR3 is TGTGCCAGCAGCCTTAGACCGGCAAACACAGATACGCAGTATTTT.

The chain recombines TRBV3-1 with TRBJ2-1; the match to TRBD2 covers 7 bases. Germline CDR1 reads LGHDT; CDR2 reads YNNKEL (reference sequence). This CDR3 has 16 residues. V lost 0 bases, J lost 0 bases, and 2 bases stayed unmatched. DNA for the CDR3: TGTGCCAGCAGCCAAGACCTAGCGGTCTCCTACAATGAGCAGTTCTTC. The encoded protein is CASSQDLAVSYNEQFF.